This TCR beta chain is from a study of OX40 agonist ivuxolimab in advanced cancers. Across the whole study: Each dose-escalation patient presented with hepatocellular carcinoma, melanoma, renal cell or head and neck cancer.

Sampled blood was obtained at baseline, cycle 4 day 1, and cycle 7 day 1. TCRdb keeps only in-frame clones here, not all; method: immunoSEQ multiplex PCR. The data hold some 100,000 clones, with approximately 90% observed a single time. Germline CDR1 is SGHTA and CDR2 is FQGNSA. This CDR3 is 14 amino acids long. This sequence originates from an adult with an advanced solid tumor such as melanoma, head and neck, liver or kidney cancer. Sequencing used CD4+ or CD8+ T cells sorted from blood, obtained in a trial of the OX40 agonist ivuxolimab. The gene calls are TRBV7-2 and TRBJ1-4, with D tentatively TRBD1 (8 bases). The J call may be mistaken, given a closer DNA end match to TRBJ2-2. The DNA for the CDR3 is TGTGCCAGCAGCTTTACAGGGGGGGACACGGAGCTGTTTTTT. It yields the protein CASSFTGGDTELFF.